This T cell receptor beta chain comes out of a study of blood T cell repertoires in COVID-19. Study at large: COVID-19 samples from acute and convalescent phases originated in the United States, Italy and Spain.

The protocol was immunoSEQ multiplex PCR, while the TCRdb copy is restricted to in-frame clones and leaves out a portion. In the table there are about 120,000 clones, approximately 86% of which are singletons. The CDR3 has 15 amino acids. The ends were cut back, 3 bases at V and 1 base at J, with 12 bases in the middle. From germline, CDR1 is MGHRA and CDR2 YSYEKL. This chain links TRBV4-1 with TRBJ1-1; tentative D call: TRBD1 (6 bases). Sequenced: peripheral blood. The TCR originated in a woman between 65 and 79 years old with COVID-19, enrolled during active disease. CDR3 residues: CASSQQGSGNTEAFF. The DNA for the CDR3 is TGCGCCAGCAGCCAGCAGGGGAGTGGGAACACTGAAGCTTTCTTT.